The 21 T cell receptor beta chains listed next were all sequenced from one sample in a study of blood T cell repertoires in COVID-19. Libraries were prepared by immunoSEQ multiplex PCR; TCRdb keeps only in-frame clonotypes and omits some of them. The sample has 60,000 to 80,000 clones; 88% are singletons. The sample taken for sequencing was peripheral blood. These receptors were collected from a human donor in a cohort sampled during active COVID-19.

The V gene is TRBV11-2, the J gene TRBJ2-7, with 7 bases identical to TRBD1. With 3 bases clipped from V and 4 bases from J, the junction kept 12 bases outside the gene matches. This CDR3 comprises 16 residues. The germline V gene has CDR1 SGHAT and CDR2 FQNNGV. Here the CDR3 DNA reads TGTGCCAGCAGCTTTACAGGGGCCTTTCCAGGATACGAGCAGTACTTC. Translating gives CASSFTGAFPGYEQYF. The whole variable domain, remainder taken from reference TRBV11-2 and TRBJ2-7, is EAGVAQSPRYKIIEKRQSVAFWCNPISGHATLYWYQQILGQGPKLLIQFQNNGVVDDSQLPKDRFSAERLKGVDSTLKIQPAKLEDSAVYLCASSFTGAFPGYEQYFGPGTRLTVT.

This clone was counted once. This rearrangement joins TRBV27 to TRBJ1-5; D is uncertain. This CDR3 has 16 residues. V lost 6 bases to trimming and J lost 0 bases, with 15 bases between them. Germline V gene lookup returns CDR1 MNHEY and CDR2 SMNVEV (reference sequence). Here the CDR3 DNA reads TGTGCCAGCAGCCGGATGTCGGGGTATAGCAATCAGCCCCAGCATTTT. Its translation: CASSRMSGYSNQPQHF.

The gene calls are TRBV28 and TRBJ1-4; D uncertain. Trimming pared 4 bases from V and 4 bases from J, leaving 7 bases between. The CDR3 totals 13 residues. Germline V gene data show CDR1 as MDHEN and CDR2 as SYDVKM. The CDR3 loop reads CASSYQYNEKLFF. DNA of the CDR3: TGTGCCAGCAGTTACCAGTATAATGAAAAACTGTTTTTT.

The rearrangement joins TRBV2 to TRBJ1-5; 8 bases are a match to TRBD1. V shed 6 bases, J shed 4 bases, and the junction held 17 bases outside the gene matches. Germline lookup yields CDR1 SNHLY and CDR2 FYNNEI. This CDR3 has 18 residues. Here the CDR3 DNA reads TGTGCCAGCAGCAAACTCCGGGACAGGTTCGCGACGAATCAGCCCCAGCATTTT. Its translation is CASSKLRDRFATNQPQHF. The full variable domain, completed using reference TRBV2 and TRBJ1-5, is EPEVTQTPSHQVTQMGQEVILRCVPISNHLYFYWYRQILGQKVEFLVSFYNNEISEKSEIFDDQFSVERPDGSNFTLKIRSTKLEDSAMYFCASSKLRDRFATNQPQHFGDGTRLSIL.

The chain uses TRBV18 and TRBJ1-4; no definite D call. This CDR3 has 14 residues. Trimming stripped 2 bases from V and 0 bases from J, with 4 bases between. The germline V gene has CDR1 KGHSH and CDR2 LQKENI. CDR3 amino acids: CASSPSSTNEKLFF. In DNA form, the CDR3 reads TGTGCCAGCTCACCATCCTCAACTAATGAAAAACTGTTTTTT.

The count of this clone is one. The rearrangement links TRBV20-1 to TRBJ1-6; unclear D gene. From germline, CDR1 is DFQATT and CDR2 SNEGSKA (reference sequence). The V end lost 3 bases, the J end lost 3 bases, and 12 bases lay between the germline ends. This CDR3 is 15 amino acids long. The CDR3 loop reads CSASEARSYNSPLHF. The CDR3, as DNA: TGCAGTGCTAGTGAGGCCAGAAGCTATAATTCACCCCTCCACTTT.

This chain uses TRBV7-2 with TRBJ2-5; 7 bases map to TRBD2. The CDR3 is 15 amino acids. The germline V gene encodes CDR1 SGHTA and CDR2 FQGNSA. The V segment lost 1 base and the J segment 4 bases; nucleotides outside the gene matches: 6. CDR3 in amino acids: CASSLGSVAGETQYF. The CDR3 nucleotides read TGTGCCAGCAGCTTAGGCTCGGTAGCGGGAGAGACCCAGTACTTC.

The CDR3 loop is CASSYGAGYGYTF. The CDR3 DNA follows: TGTGCCAGCAGTTATGGTGCCGGCTATGGCTACACCTTC. V is TRBV6-6 and J is TRBJ1-2; no clear D gene. From germline, CDR1 is MNHNY and CDR2 SVGAGI (reference sequence). V lost 3 bases and J 4 bases, leaving 9 bases between the germline ends. The CDR3 runs to 13 residues.

CDR3 nucleotides: TGTGCCACCAGTGATGGCCGGACGGACAGAAAGAATCAGCCCCAGCATTTT. Its translation: CATSDGRTDRKNQPQHF. The rearrangement joins TRBV24-1 to TRBJ1-5; weak D call: TRBD1 (6 bases). The CDR3 loop spans 17 amino acids. The germline V gene encodes CDR1 KGHDR and CDR2 SFDVKD. Trimming shortened V by 3 bases and J by 4 bases, and 18 bases separated the two germline ends.

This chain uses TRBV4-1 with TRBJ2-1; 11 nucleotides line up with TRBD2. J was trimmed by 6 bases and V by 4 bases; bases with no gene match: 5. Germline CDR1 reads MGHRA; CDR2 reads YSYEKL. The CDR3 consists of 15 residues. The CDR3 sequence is CASSLGSGGANEQFF. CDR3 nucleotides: TGCGCCAGCAGCCTGGGTAGCGGGGGGGCCAATGAGCAGTTCTTC.

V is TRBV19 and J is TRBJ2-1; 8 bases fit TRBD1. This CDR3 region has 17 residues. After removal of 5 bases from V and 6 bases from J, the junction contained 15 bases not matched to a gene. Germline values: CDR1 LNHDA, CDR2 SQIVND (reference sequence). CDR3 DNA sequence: TGTGCCAGTAGTCCCCGCGACAGGGGCAAAAGCTCCAATGAGCAGTTCTTC. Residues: CASSPRDRGKSSNEQFF.

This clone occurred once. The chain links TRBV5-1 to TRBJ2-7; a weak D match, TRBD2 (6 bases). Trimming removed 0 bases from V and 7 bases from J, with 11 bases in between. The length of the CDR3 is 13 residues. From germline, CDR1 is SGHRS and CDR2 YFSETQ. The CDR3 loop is CASSLELAGEQYF. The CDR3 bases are TGCGCCAGCAGCTTGGAACTAGCTGGAGAGCAGTACTTC.

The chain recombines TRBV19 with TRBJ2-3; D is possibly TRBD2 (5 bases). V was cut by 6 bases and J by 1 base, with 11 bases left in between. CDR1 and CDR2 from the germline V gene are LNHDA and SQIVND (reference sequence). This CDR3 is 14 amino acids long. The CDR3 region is CASRTPGGTDTQYF. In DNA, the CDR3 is TGTGCCAGTAGGACCCCCGGGGGCACAGATACGCAGTATTTT. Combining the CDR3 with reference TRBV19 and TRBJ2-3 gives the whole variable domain DGGITQSPKYLFRKEGQNVTLSCEQNLNHDAMYWYRQDPGQGLRLIYYSQIVNDFQKGDIAEGYSVSREKKESFPLTVTSAQKNPTAFYLCASRTPGGTDTQYFGPGTRLTVL.

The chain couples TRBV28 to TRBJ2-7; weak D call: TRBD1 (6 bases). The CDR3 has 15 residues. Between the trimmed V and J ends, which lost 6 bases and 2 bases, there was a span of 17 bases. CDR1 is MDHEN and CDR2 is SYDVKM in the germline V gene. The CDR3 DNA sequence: TGTGCCAGCAGCCAACTCGGACAGCTTGCCTACGAGCAGTACTTC. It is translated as CASSQLGQLAYEQYF.

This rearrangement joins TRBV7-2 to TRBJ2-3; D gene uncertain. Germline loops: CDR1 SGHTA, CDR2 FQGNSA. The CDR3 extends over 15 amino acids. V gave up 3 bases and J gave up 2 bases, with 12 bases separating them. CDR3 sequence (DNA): TGTGCCAGCAGCTTTCTACAGAGAGTCACAGATACGCAGTATTTT. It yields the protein CASSFLQRVTDTQYF.

This CDR3 reads CASSEARQTEAFF. For the CDR3, the DNA is TGTGCCAGCAGTGAAGCTCGACAGACTGAAGCTTTCTTT. The chain combines TRBV6-1 with TRBJ1-1; maybe TRBD1 (5 bases). Germline V gene lookup returns CDR1 MNHNS and CDR2 SASEGT. Trimming took off 0 bases at V and 5 bases at J, with 7 bases between the two ends. The CDR3 has 13 residues.

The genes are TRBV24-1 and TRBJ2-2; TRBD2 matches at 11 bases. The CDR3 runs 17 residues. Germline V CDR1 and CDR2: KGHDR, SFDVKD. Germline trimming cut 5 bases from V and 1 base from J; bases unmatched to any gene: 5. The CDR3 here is CATSVETSGMNTGELFF. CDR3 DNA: TGTGCCACCAGTGTCGAGACTAGCGGGATGAACACCGGGGAGCTGTTTTTT.

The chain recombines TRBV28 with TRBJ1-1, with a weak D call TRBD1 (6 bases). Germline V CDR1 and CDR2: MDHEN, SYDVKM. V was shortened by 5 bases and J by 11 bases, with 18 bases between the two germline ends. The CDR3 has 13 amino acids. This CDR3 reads CASSPKIQGLAFF. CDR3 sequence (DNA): TGTGCCAGCAGTCCGAAGATACAGGGTTTGGCTTTCTTT.

The CDR3 loop is CASTGQYQNTEAFF. DNA of the CDR3: TGTGCCAGCACCGGACAGTACCAGAACACTGAAGCTTTCTTT. This sequence joins TRBV6-5 and TRBJ1-1; TRBD1 might be the D (6 bases). V was cut by 7 bases and J by 1 base, with 13 bases left in between. Germline CDR1 reads MNHEY; CDR2 reads SVGAGI. CDR3 length: 14 residues.

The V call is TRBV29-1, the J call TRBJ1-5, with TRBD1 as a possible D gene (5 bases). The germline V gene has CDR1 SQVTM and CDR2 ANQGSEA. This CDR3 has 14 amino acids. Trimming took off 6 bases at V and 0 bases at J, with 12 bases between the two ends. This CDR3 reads CSVWGGYSNQPQHF. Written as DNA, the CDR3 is TGCAGCGTCTGGGGGGGATATAGCAATCAGCCCCAGCATTTT.

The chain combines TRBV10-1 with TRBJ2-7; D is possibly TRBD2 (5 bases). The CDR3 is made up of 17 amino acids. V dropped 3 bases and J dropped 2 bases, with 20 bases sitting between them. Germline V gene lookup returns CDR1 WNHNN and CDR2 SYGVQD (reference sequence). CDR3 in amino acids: CASSDSGRIPRAYEQYF. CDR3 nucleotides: TGCGCCAGCAGTGACTCTGGCCGGATCCCGAGGGCCTACGAGCAGTACTTC.